Following are 21 T cell receptor beta chains from one sample sequenced in a study of cytomegalovirus exposure and HLA in healthy donors. The PCR ran on 60 Vbeta and 13 Jbeta primers. The data were produced by immunoSEQ multiplex PCR, yet TCRdb's version contains in-frame clones alone and is incomplete. The sample lists roughly 200,000 clones, 79% seen once, with about 1.8% in the top ten. The sequenced sample consisted of PBMCs. These receptors were obtained from a man aged 45-65 years in good health and CMV-seronegative.

This clone was detected only a few times. The V call is TRBV11-1, the J call TRBJ2-5; D unresolved. The last part of the DNA fits TRBJ2-7 better; the J call may be wrong. CDR1 is SGHAT and CDR2 is FQDESV in the germline V gene (reference sequence). The CDR3 is 14 residues long. The CDR3: CASSLLRSSYEQYF. CDR3 DNA sequence: TGTGCCAGCAGCCTGCTGAGGAGCTCCTACGAGCAGTACTTC.

V usage is TRBV30 and J usage is TRBJ2-2, with a weak D call TRBD1 (5 bases). With 6 bases removed from V and 0 bases from J, the gap between germline ends came to 11 bases. CDR3 length equals 14 residues. Germline CDR1 and CDR2: GTSNPN and SVGIG (reference sequence). In DNA, the CDR3 is TGTGCCTGCAATGGCAGGGCGAACACCGGGGAGCTGTTTTTT. Translation gives CACNGRANTGELFF. The full variable domain, in which reference TRBV30 and TRBJ2-2 provide the parts outside the CDR3, is SQTIHQWPATLVQPVGSPLSLECTVEGTSNPNLYWYRQAAGRGLQLLFYSVGIGQISSEVPQNLSASRPQDRQFILSSKKLLLSDSGFYLCACNGRANTGELFFGEGSRLTVL.

V is TRBV28 and J is TRBJ2-5; 10 bases map to TRBD1. V lost 5 bases to trimming and J lost 5 bases; unmatched junction nucleotides: 8. The CDR3 extends over 15 amino acids. Per germline, CDR1 MDHEN and CDR2 SYDVKM. CDR3 coding DNA: TGTGCCAGCAGTCAGCCGGGACAGGGGAAGGAGACCCAGTACTTC. Translating it yields CASSQPGQGKETQYF.

This chain uses TRBV28 with TRBJ1-1; D unresolved. The CDR3 runs to 14 residues. Germline V gives CDR1 MDHEN, CDR2 SYDVKM. Between the trimmed V and J ends, which lost 3 bases and 3 bases, there was a span of 11 bases. This CDR3 is CASSLTRRDTEAFF. CDR3 coding DNA: TGTGCCAGCAGTTTGACACGGAGGGACACTGAAGCTTTCTTT.

This clone was counted only a few times. The genes are TRBV19 and TRBJ1-5, with D unresolved. The CDR3 has 12 residues. CDR1 is LNHDA, CDR2 SQIVND, per germline (reference sequence). V lost 8 bases to trimming and J lost 3 bases, with 8 bases between them. The CDR3 is CASGQNNQPQHF. In DNA, the CDR3 is TGTGCCAGTGGTCAGAACAATCAGCCCCAGCATTTT. Looking up the rest from reference TRBV19 and TRBJ1-5 gives the full variable domain: DGGITQSPKYLFRKEGQNVTLSCEQNLNHDAMYWYRQDPGQGLRLIYYSQIVNDFQKGDIAEGYSVSREKKESFPLTVTSAQKNPTAFYLCASGQNNQPQHFGDGTRLSIL.

The chain uses TRBV27 and TRBJ2-3; 7 bases fit TRBD2. CDR3 size: 17 residues. CDR1 MNHEY and CDR2 SMNVEV come from the germline V gene (reference sequence). V lost 7 bases and J lost 2; bases outside the gene matches: 15. The CDR3 loop reads CASTRVPTGGYTDTQYF. In nucleotides, the CDR3 is TGTGCCAGCACCCGAGTCCCTACGGGAGGTTACACAGATACGCAGTATTTT.

The gene calls are TRBV10-3 and TRBJ2-5, with D tentatively TRBD1 (6 bases). Germline values: CDR1 ENHRY, CDR2 SYGVKD. The CDR3 sequence is 13 residues long. Trimming cost V 10 bases and J 6 bases, with 18 bases left between them. CDR3 in amino acids: CATRGHSGQTQYF. The CDR3 coding sequence is TGTGCCACCAGGGGACATTCCGGACAGACCCAGTACTTC.

This clone occurred once. The chain has TRBV19 and TRBJ2-1; tentatively, D is TRBD1 (5 bases). The germline CDR1 and CDR2 sequences are LNHDA and SQIVND (reference sequence). CDR3 size: 14 residues. V was clipped by 1 base and J by 3 bases, with 7 bases between them. The CDR3 bases are TGTGCCAGTAGTATAGTACAGGACTACAATGAGCAGTTCTTC. It encodes CASSIVQDYNEQFF.

The V gene is TRBV9, the J gene TRBJ2-2; TRBD1 matches 7 bases. The V segment lost 4 bases and the J segment 2 bases; nucleotides outside the gene matches: 5. The germline V gene has CDR1 SGDLS and CDR2 YYNGEE. The CDR3 has 15 residues. The CDR3 sequence: CASSSRQGNTGELFF. The CDR3 nucleotides read TGTGCCAGCAGCTCCCGACAGGGAAACACCGGGGAGCTGTTTTTT.

The rearrangement uses TRBV5-1 and TRBJ2-1, with a weak D call TRBD2 (5 bases). Germline CDR1 reads SGHRS; CDR2 reads YFSETQ. The CDR3 loop spans 16 amino acids. Trimming pared 4 bases from V and 6 bases from J, leaving 20 bases between. Written as DNA, the CDR3 is TGCGCCAGCAGCAGAATACTAGGTTTCTCTGGCAATGAGCAGTTCTTC. This gives the protein CASSRILGFSGNEQFF.

The genes are TRBV2 and TRBJ2-7; D ambiguous. The CDR3 totals 13 residues. In germline, CDR1 is SNHLY, CDR2 FYNNEI. Trimming took 7 bases from V and 0 from J, leaving 10 bases between them. CDR3: CASKVLSSYEQYF. The CDR3 DNA reads TGTGCCAGCAAAGTTCTTAGCTCCTACGAGCAGTACTTC.

Written as DNA, the CDR3 is TGCGCCAGCAGCCCCGGACGGGAGAACACCGGGGAGCTGTTTTTT. Translation gives CASSPGRENTGELFF. The chain couples TRBV5-1 to TRBJ2-2; D might be TRBD2 (5 bases). Between the trimmed V and J ends, which lost 4 bases and 1 base, there was a span of 11 bases. Per the germline V gene, CDR1 is SGHRS and CDR2 is YFSETQ. This CDR3 is 15 amino acids long.

The chain combines TRBV2 with TRBJ2-2; TRBD1 is a possible D gene (6 bases). V lost 6 bases, J lost 7 bases, and 15 bases lay in between. The CDR3 is 14 residues long. The V gene's germline CDR1 is SNHLY and CDR2 FYNNEI. DNA for the CDR3: TGTGCCAGCAGGCGGTCAGGGGCGGGCGGGGAGCTGTTTTTT. It translates to CASRRSGAGGELFF.

V and J are TRBV6-5 and TRBJ2-3, with D possibly being TRBD1 (5 bases). Germline-derived CDR1 and CDR2 are MNHEY and SVGAGI. Between the trimmed V and J ends, which lost 5 bases and 5 bases, there was a span of 11 bases. This CDR3 spans 13 amino acids. CDR3 DNA: TGTGCCAGCAGTGAGACAGCCAAAGATACGCAGTATTTT. Its translation is CASSETAKDTQYF.

The chain has TRBV5-1 and TRBJ2-3, with D perhaps TRBD1 (6 bases). The CDR3 has 19 residues. With 0 bases removed from V and 1 base from J, the gap between germline ends came to 21 bases. CDR1 SGHRS and CDR2 YFSETQ come from the germline V gene. CDR3 in amino acids: CASSLALRGKFGGTDTQYF. The DNA for the CDR3 is TGCGCCAGCAGCTTGGCCTTAAGGGGGAAATTTGGGGGCACAGATACGCAGTATTTT. Drawing the rest from reference TRBV5-1 and TRBJ2-3, the complete variable domain is KAGVTQTPRYLIKTRGQQVTLSCSPISGHRSVSWYQQTPGQGLQFLFEYFSETQRNKGNFPGRFSGRQFSNSRSEMNVSTLELGDSALYLCASSLALRGKFGGTDTQYFGPGTRLTVL.

The rearrangement links TRBV5-1 to TRBJ2-3; possible D gene TRBD1, 5 bases. V was trimmed by 2 bases and J by 6 bases, leaving 13 bases between them. The CDR3 is made up of 14 amino acids. Germline CDR1 SGHRS, CDR2 YFSETQ. The CDR3 reads CASSLGQALDTQYF. The CDR3, as DNA: TGCGCCAGCAGCTTAGGACAAGCCTTGGATACGCAGTATTTT.

The chain is built from TRBV10-3 and TRBJ2-7, with 13 bases fitting TRBD2. The CDR3 consists of 16 residues. The V gene end was trimmed by 2 bases and the J gene end by 4 bases; junction bases not matched to a gene: 5. Germline CDR1 and CDR2: ENHRY and SYGVKD. As DNA, the CDR3 is TGTGCCATCAGTGAGGGACTAGCGGGAGTCGGATACGAGCAGTACTTC. It specifies CAISEGLAGVGYEQYF.

The chain combines TRBV5-1 with TRBJ2-7; 7 bases are a match to TRBD2. CDR1 is SGHRS, CDR2 YFSETQ, per germline. The CDR3 runs to 13 residues. The junction had 6 bases not matched to a gene; V was cut back by 4 bases and J by 5 bases. CDR3 protein: CASSREAPDEQYF. The CDR3 DNA follows: TGCGCCAGCAGCCGGGAGGCCCCCGACGAGCAGTACTTC.

The chain uses TRBV12-5 and TRBJ1-2; 10 positions match TRBD1. Unmatched junction bases numbered 4, after V lost 1 base and J lost 8 bases. CDR3 length: 14 amino acids. Germline CDR1 and CDR2: LGHNT and FRNRAP. The DNA for the CDR3 is TGTGCTAGTGGTTTGGGTGGACAGGGGGACGGCTACACCTTC. Its protein is CASGLGGQGDGYTF.

This clone was seen only a few times. The chain has TRBV9 and TRBJ1-1; no reliable D call. Germline V gives CDR1 SGDLS, CDR2 YYNGEE. There are 13 residues in the CDR3. Trimming pared 2 bases from V and 1 base from J, leaving 6 bases between. The CDR3 DNA follows: TGTGCCAGCAGCGTGGACTGGAACACTGAAGCTTTCTTT. Its translation: CASSVDWNTEAFF.

This clone was counted a single time. The chain links TRBV5-1 to TRBJ2-1, with 15 bases lining up with TRBD2. The germline CDR1 and CDR2 sequences are SGHRS and YFSETQ. V lost 5 bases to trimming and J lost 7 bases; unmatched junction nucleotides: 1. This CDR3 has 14 amino acids. CDR3 DNA sequence: TGCGCCAGCAGAGGACTAGCGGGAGGGAATGAGCAGTTCTTC. It specifies CASRGLAGGNEQFF.